Below, 9 T cell receptor beta chains from the same sample are listed, as sequenced in a study of cytomegalovirus exposure and HLA in healthy donors. Amplification used 60 Vbeta primers and 13 Jbeta primers. Assay: immunoSEQ multiplex PCR; the TCRdb copy retains only in-frame clones and omits some. The data hold about 200,000 clones, with about 81% observed a single time. The sequenced sample was PBMCs. These receptors all come from a woman in her thirties or forties in good health and CMV-seronegative.

This chain uses TRBV9 with TRBJ2-2; D is unresolved. The CDR3 contains 16 residues. The germline V gene encodes CDR1 SGDLS and CDR2 YYNGEE. V was trimmed by 1 base and J by 0 bases, leaving 10 bases between them. CDR3 residues: CASSVFPTSNTGELFF. DNA of the CDR3: TGTGCCAGCAGCGTATTCCCGACTTCGAACACCGGGGAGCTGTTTTTT.

The CDR3 spells CASSLAASDSGNTIYF. CDR3 nucleotides: TGTGCCAGCAGCTTAGCAGCCAGCGACTCTGGAAACACCATATATTTT. V and J are TRBV11-2 and TRBJ1-3; no definite D call. CDR3 size: 16 residues. CDR1 and CDR2 (germline): SGHAT, FQNNGV. Trimming took off 1 base at V and 0 bases at J, with 10 bases between the two ends.

This clone was detected only once. J is TRBJ1-2 and V is TRBV28, with D hard to call. The CDR3 is 15 residues long. Germline values: CDR1 MDHEN, CDR2 SYDVKM. V lost 7 bases to trimming and J lost 5 bases, with 20 bases between them. The DNA for the CDR3 is TGTGCCAGCAATTCATGGGAGTCTAGACGGTATGGCTACACCTTC. As protein: CASNSWESRRYGYTF.

This clone was seen only a few times. The chain joins TRBV28 to TRBJ1-1; 7 nucleotides line up with TRBD1. The V segment lost 4 bases and the J segment 1 base; nucleotides outside the gene matches: 9. Germline assignment: CDR1 MDHEN and CDR2 SYDVKM. There are 16 residues in the CDR3. CDR3 loop: CASSSSRRGPNTEAFF. CDR3 sequence (DNA): TGTGCCAGCAGTTCCTCTCGAAGGGGGCCGAACACTGAAGCTTTCTTT.

V gene TRBV4-1 combines with J gene TRBJ2-7; 13 bases line up with TRBD2. The germline V gene encodes CDR1 MGHRA and CDR2 YSYEKL. V shed 4 bases and J 7 bases; nucleotides not matched to a gene: 10. The CDR3 spans 16 residues. CDR3 sequence reads: CASSLGLAGSWGEQYF. The CDR3 bases are TGCGCCAGCAGCCTGGGACTAGCGGGGTCCTGGGGGGAGCAGTACTTC.

The chain is built from TRBV27 and TRBJ2-2, with 7 bases aligning to TRBD2. CDR3 length: 17 amino acids. Germline V gene sequence: CDR1 MNHEY, CDR2 SMNVEV (reference sequence). The junction had 9 bases not matched to a gene; V was cut back by 0 bases and J by 5 bases. CDR3 protein: CASSLSWGGSTTGELFF. As DNA, the CDR3 is TGTGCCAGCAGTTTATCTTGGGGCGGGAGTACAACCGGGGAGCTGTTTTTT.

This clone was seen a single time. The gene calls are TRBV5-1 and TRBJ2-3; possibly TRBD2 for D (5 bases). V lost 3 bases and J 6 bases, leaving 17 bases between the germline ends. CDR1 is SGHRS and CDR2 is YFSETQ in the germline V gene. This CDR3 comprises 15 residues. CDR3 region: CASSSAFLWRDTQYF. The CDR3 DNA reads as TGCGCCAGCAGCTCCGCCTTTTTATGGAGGGATACGCAGTATTTT.

This sequence joins TRBV4-1 and TRBJ1-5; a weak D match, TRBD1 (6 bases). The V end was cut by 1 base, the J end by 7 bases, with 14 bases between. This CDR3 contains 15 residues. Per germline, CDR1 MGHRA and CDR2 YSYEKL. As DNA, the CDR3 is TGCGCCAGCAGCCAAGTAAAACAGGGCGACCAGCCCCAGCATTTT. Its protein product is CASSQVKQGDQPQHF.

This sequence joins TRBV5-5 and TRBJ2-5, with 11 bases matching TRBD1. The J call may be in error: the DNA end matches TRBJ2-7 better. The CDR3 totals 16 residues. The germline V gene has CDR1 SGHKS and CDR2 YYEKEE (reference sequence). This CDR3 is CASSLVPGTGGYEQYF. CDR3 nucleotide sequence: TGTGCCAGCAGCTTGGTCCCTGGGACAGGGGGGTACGAGCAGTACTTC.